This T cell receptor (beta chain) was captured in a study of blood T cells in healthy people across ages. V dropped 10 bases and J dropped 5; count of bases not matched to a gene: 16. Germline CDR1 and CDR2: SGHKS and YYEKEE (reference sequence). CDR3 length: 16 residues. Donor samples were obtained from healthy Caucasian individuals from Russia, aged 6 to 90. Every sample had a minimum of 6.5 million PBMCs isolated. Next came a second PCR, run for about 6 to 12 cycles, which used a sample-barcoded 5' primer along with a J-beta primer mix. Template switching added a 12-random-nucleotide identifier to every cDNA molecule. TCRdb called the 5' RACE reads again in MiXCR, with one record for every CDR3 protein. The data show over 1,500,000 distinct CDR3 sequences, about 50% seen once.

The rearrangement joins TRBV5-5 to TRBJ2-1, with TRBD2 matching over 9 bases. This sequence was found in a woman aged 40 to 50 in good health. Material: blood. The CDR3 nucleotides are TGTGCCTGCGGGGGGGAACGGGGATCCCGGGACAATGAGCAGTTCTTC. Its protein product is CACGGERGSRDNEQFF.